This T cell receptor (beta chain) was sequenced for a study of beta chain features in type 1 diabetes. Study as a whole: Age, gender and cell yields were similar between patients and healthy donors.

All of the isolated RNA was reverse transcribed, so expressed TCRB transcripts were sequenced. The method was immunoSEQ multiplex PCR; TCRdb's version includes in-frame clones alone and lacks a portion of them. The table includes a few hundred thousand clones, roughly 17% detected once. The CDR3 extends over 15 amino acids. Per germline, CDR1 SQVTM and CDR2 ANQGSEA. V was cut by 0 bases and J by 0 bases, with 9 bases left in between. Turning to this clone: Its cognate antigen is unknown.

Findings of the study overall: A closer apparent resemblance between naive, central memory and Treg TCRB repertoires was seen in patients than in healthy donors. Moderately but significantly shorter TCRB CDR3s were found in Type 1 diabetes patients in all four CD4+ subsets.

Each donor gave one heparinised blood draw averaging about 120 mL. Populations isolated by sorting all had purity greater than 95%. This TCR was sampled from a man aged 25-40 years with type 1 diabetes. This chain links TRBV29-1 with TRBJ2-1; D perhaps matches TRBD1 (5 bases). The material sequenced was naive CD4+ T cells from blood. The CDR3: CSVEERGLSYNEQFF. The CDR3 nucleotides are TGCAGCGTTGAAGAAAGGGGTCTCTCCTACAATGAGCAGTTCTTC.